Only a few counts were recorded for the clone carrying this TCR beta chain. Other DNA sequences in this specimen translate into the identical CDR3. Each subset's genomic DNA was split evenly across several immunoSEQ plates. Sequenced by immunoSEQ multiplex PCR; TCRdb stores in-frame clones only, minus some. The sample lists approximately 510,000 clones, 75% to 85% occurring once. The data were obtained in a study of shared clonotypes between healthy human individuals. CDR1 and CDR2 (germline): SGHRS, YFSETQ. V was pared by 2 bases and J by 0 bases, with 6 bases between. The CDR3 length is 13 residues. The chain couples TRBV5-1 to TRBJ2-7; the D is unclear. Sequenced sample: PBMCs. The TCR comes from a middle-aged woman in good health. Some clones in this sample may be carry-over from other donors' samples. CDR3 protein: CASSFSSSYEQYF. In DNA form, the CDR3 reads TGCGCCAGCAGCTTTTCGAGCTCCTACGAGCAGTACTTC.